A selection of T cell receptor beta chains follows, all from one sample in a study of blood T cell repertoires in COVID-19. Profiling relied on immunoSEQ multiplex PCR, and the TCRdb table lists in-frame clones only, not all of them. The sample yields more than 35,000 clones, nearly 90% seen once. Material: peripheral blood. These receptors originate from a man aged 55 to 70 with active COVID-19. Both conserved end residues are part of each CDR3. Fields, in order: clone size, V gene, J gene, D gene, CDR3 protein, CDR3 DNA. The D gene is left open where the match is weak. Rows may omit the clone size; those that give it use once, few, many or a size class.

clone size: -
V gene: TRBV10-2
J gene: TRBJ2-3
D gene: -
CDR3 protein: CASSAQGAGPQYF
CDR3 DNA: TGCGCCAGCAGTGCGCAGGGAGCGGGCCCGCAGTATTTT

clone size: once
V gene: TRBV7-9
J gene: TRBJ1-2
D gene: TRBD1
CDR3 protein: CASRRDRGGRDYGYTF
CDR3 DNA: TGTGCCAGCAGACGGGACAGGGGAGGAAGGGACTATGGCTACACCTTC

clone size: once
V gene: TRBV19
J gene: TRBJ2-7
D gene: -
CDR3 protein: CASKGRGHEQYF
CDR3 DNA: TGTGCCAGTAAGGGCAGGGGCCACGAGCAGTACTTC

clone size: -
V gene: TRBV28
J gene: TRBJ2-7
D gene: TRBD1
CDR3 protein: CASSIGTGSPYEQYF
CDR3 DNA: TGTGCCAGCAGTATCGGGACAGGGTCCCCCTACGAGCAGTACTTC

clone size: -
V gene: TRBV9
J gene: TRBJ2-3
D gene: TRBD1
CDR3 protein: CASTGTASTDTQYF
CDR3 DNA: TGTGCCAGCACAGGGACAGCTAGCACAGATACGCAGTATTTT

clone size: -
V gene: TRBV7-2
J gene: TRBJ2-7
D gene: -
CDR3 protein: CASSLERTLGGNEQYF
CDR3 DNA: TGTGCCAGCAGCTTAGAACGGACTTTGGGCGGCAACGAGCAGTACTTC

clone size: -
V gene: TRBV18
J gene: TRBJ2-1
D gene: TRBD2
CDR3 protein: CASSPRGTSGWSSYNEQFF
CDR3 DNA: TGTGCCAGCTCACCCCGTGGGACTAGCGGGTGGAGCTCCTACAATGAGCAGTTCTTC

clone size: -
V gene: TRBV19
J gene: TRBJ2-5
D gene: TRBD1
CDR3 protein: CASRGTGGEETQYF
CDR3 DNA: TGTGCCAGTAGAGGAACAGGGGGCGAAGAGACCCAGTACTTC

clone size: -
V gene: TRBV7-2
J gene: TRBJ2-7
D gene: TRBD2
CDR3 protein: CASSLRGGLASYEQYF
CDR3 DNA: TGTGCCAGCAGCTTACGGGGGGGACTAGCGTCTTACGAGCAGTACTTC

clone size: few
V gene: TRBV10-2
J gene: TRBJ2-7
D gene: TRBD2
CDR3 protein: CASSGRSGTESEQYF
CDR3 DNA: TGCGCCAGCAGTGGGCGGAGCGGGACCGAGAGCGAGCAGTACTTC

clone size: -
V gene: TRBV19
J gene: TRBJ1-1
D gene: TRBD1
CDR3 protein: CASTLDRGGEAFF
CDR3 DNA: TGTGCCAGTACCCTGGACAGGGGAGGTGAAGCTTTCTTT

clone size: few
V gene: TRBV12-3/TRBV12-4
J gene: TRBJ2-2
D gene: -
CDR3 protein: CASSQGNTGELFF
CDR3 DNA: TGTGCCAGCAGTCAGGGAAACACCGGGGAGCTGTTTTTT

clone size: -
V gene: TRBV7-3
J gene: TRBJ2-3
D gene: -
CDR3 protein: CASQAGQSTDTQYF
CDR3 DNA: TGTGCCAGCCAGGCGGGACAGTCCACAGATACGCAGTATTTT

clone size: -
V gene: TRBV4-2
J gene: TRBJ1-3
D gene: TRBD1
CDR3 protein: CASSAGDRLTIYF
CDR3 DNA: TGTGCCAGCAGCGCCGGGGACAGACTCACCATATATTTT

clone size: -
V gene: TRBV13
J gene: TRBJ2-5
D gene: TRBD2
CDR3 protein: CASSTSSGLQETQYF
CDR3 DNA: TGTGCCAGCAGCACCTCTAGCGGACTACAAGAGACCCAGTACTTC

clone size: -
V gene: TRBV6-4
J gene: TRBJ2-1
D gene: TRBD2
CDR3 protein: CASRPTSGHSYNEQFF
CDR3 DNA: TGTGCCAGCAGACCCACTAGCGGGCACTCCTACAATGAGCAGTTCTTC

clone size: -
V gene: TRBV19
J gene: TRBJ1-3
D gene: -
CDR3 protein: CASSIGGNTIYF
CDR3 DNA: TGTGCCAGTAGTATCGGTGGAAACACCATATATTTT

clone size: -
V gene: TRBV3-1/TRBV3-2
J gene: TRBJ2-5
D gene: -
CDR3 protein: CASSQAISLETQYF
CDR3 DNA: TGTGCCAGCAGCCAAGCGATTAGCTTGGAGACCCAGTACTTC

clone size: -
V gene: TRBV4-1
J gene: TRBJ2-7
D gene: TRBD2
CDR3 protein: CASSLLAGYEQYF
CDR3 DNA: TGCGCCAGCAGCCTACTAGCGGGGTACGAGCAGTACTTC

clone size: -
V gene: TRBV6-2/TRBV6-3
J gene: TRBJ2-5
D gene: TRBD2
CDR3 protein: CASRPSGKQETQYF
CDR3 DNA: TGTGCCAGCAGGCCTAGCGGAAAACAAGAGACCCAGTACTTC

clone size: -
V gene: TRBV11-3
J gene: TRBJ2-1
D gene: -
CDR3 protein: CASSLDRGEQFF
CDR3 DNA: TGTGCCAGCAGCTTAGATCGCGGTGAGCAGTTCTTC

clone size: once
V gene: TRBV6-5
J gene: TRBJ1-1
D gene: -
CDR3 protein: CASSYIGRASLTEAFF
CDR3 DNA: TGTGCCAGCAGTTATATCGGCAGGGCATCCCTCACTGAAGCTTTCTTT

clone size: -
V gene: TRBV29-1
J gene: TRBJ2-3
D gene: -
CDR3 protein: CSVELGRMVDTQYF
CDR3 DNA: TGCAGCGTTGAACTCGGCAGGATGGTGGATACGCAGTATTTT

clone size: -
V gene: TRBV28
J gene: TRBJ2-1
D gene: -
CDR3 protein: CASSFGELSYNEQFF
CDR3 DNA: TGTGCCAGCAGTTTTGGGGAGCTCTCCTACAATGAGCAGTTCTTC

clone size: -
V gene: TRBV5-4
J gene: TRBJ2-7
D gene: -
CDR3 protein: CASSFRTANSYEQYF
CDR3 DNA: TGTGCCAGCAGCTTCCGGACAGCGAACTCCTACGAGCAGTACTTC

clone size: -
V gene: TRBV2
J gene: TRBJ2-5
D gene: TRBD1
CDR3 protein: CASSGRDRGSVETQYF
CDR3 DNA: TGTGCCAGCAGTGGAAGAGACAGGGGGAGTGTAGAGACCCAGTACTTC

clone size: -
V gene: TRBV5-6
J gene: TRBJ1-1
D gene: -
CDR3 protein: CASSSDLMNTEAFF
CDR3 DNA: TGTGCCAGCAGCTCCGACTTGATGAACACTGAAGCTTTCTTT

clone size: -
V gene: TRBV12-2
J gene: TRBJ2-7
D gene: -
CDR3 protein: CASRSKREGPSYEQYF
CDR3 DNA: TGTGCAAGTCGCTCCAAGCGGGAGGGCCCTTCCTACGAGCAGTACTTC

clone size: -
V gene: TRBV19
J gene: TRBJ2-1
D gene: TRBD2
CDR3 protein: CASSIGASGAYNEQFF
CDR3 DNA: TGTGCCAGTAGTATAGGTGCTAGCGGGGCTTACAATGAGCAGTTCTTC

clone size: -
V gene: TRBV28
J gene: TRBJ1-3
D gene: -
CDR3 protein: CASRSVGGGANPGNTIYF
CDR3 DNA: TGTGCCAGCCGGTCGGTAGGGGGGGGAGCGAACCCTGGAAACACCATATATTTT

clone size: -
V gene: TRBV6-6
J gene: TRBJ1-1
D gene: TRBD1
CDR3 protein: CASSRQGGWLNTEAFF
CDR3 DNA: TGTGCCAGCAGTCGACAGGGAGGATGGTTGAACACTGAAGCTTTCTTT

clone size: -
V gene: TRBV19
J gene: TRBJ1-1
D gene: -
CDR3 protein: CASSIGRIRDTEAFF
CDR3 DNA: TGTGCCAGTAGTATTGGAAGGATCAGGGACACTGAAGCTTTCTTT

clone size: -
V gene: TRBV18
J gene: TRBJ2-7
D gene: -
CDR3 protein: CASSPGGWNEQYF
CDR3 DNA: TGTGCCAGCTCACCAGGAGGGTGGAACGAGCAGTACTTC

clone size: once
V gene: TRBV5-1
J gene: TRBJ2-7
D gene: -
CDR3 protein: CASSLTHRTASPYEQYF
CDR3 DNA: TGCGCCAGCAGCTTGACTCACCGGACAGCCTCTCCCTACGAGCAGTACTTC

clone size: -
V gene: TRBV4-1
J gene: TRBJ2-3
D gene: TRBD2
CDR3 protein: CASSRPPGGGRTDTQYF
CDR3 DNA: TGCGCCAGCAGCCGACCCCCGGGGGGAGGGCGTACAGATACGCAGTATTTT

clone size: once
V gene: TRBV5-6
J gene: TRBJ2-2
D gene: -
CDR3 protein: CASNRGTGELFF
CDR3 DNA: TGTGCCAGCAACCGGGGTACCGGGGAGCTGTTTTTT

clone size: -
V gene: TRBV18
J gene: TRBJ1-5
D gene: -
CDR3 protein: CASSPGDINQPQHF
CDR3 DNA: TGTGCCAGCTCACCGGGGGACATTAATCAGCCCCAGCATTTT

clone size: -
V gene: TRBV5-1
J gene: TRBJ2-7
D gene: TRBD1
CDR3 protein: CASSLGQGAYEQYF
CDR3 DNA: TGCGCCAGCAGCTTGGGACAGGGGGCCTACGAGCAGTACTTC

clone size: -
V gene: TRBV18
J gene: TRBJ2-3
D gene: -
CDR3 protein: CASSPVIGAELDTDTQYF
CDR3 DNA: TGTGCCAGCTCACCAGTAATAGGGGCAGAACTGGACACAGATACGCAGTATTTT

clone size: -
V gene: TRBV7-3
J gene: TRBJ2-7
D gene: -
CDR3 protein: CASSLSESYEQYF
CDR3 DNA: TGTGCCAGCAGCTTATCTGAGTCCTACGAGCAGTACTTC

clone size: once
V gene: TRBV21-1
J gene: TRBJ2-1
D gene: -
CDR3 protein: CASSKAGGRAENEQFF
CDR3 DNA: TGTGCCAGCAGCAAAGCGGGGGGGAGGGCCGAGAATGAGCAGTTCTTC

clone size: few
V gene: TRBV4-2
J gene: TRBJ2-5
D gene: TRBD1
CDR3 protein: CASSQEGTGKGVETQYF
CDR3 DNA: TGTGCCAGCAGCCAAGAGGGGACAGGGAAGGGGGTGGAGACCCAGTACTTC

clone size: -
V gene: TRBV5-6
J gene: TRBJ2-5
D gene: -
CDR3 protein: CASSYPLAVAETQYF
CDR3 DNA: TGTGCCAGCAGTTACCCACTAGCTGTGGCAGAGACCCAGTACTTC

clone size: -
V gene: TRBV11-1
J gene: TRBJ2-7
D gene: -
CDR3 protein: CASSRDRSYEQYF
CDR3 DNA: TGTGCCAGCAGCCGAGACAGATCCTACGAGCAGTACTTC

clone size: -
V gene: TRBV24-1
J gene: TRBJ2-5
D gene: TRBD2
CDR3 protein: CATSDPGGGGGRETQYF
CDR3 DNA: TGTGCCACCAGTGACCCCGGGGGGGGCGGAGGTAGAGAGACCCAGTACTTC

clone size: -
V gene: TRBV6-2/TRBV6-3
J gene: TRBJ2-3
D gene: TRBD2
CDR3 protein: CASSPRGTSGSTDTQYF
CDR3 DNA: TGTGCCAGCAGCCCTAGGGGGACTAGCGGGAGCACAGATACGCAGTATTTT

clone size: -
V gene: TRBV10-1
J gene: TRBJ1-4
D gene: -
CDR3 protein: CASSEGAATNEKLFF
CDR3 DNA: TGCGCCAGCAGTGAAGGAGCTGCAACTAATGAAAAACTGTTTTTT